This T cell receptor beta chain was identified in a study of CD8 T cells in Susac syndrome. The CDR3 covers 13 residues. The V end was cut by 5 bases, the J end by 5 bases, with 13 bases between. CDR1 GTSNPN and CDR2 SVGIG come from the germline V gene (reference sequence). The RNA input was roughly 0.45 to 1 ug, and it was reverse transcribed with random hexamers. Amplification of TCR beta CDR3 spanned 54 Vbeta and 13 Jbeta via immunoSEQ multiplex PCR. Via MiXCR, TCRdb re-called the immunoSEQ multiplex PCR reads, giving one row per CDR3 protein. This sample carries roughly 200,000 distinct CDR3 sequences, less than 95% of them seen once, and the ten largest clones take approximately 0.1%. The individuals used as controls were healthy donors who had been matched for both age and sex.

The sequencing input was CD4+ T cells from PBMCs. The source of this sequence is a human donor in good health. V usage is TRBV30 and J usage is TRBJ2-1, with D perhaps matching TRBD2 (6 bases). CDR3 sequence (DNA): TGTGCCTGGGAGCGTGGAGGGGACAATGAGCAGTTCTTC. This sequence encodes CAWERGGDNEQFF.